These T cell receptor beta chains were read from a single sample in a study of immune heterogeneity within non-small cell lung tumors. One entry per CDR3 protein results from TCRdb running MiXCR on the multiplex PCR reads. The data contain fewer than 15,000 distinct CDR3 sequences, about 30% of them singletons. The sequenced material came from lung tumor tissue. All receptors derive from a man in his forties with non-small cell lung cancer. Each CDR3 is given with its conserved first and last residue. D genes are given only for firm matches. Clone sizes are given selectively: once, few, many, or a class where the clone is expanded.

cdr3_length clone_size j_call v_call d_call cdr3_aa cdr3_nt
15 medium-sized TRBJ2-5 TRBV12-5 NA CASGPPDVPQETQYF TGTGCTAGTGGTCCGCCGGACGTACCACAAGAGACCCAGTACTTC
14 medium-sized TRBJ2-7 TRBV20-1 TRBD1 CSALPGQGFYEQYF TGCAGTGCCTTACCGGGACAGGGATTTTACGAGCAGTACTTC
15 few TRBJ2-2 TRBV12-5 TRBD1 CASGRGQGGTGELFF TGTGCTAGTGGTAGGGGACAGGGAGGCACCGGGGAGCTGTTTTTT
13 many TRBJ2-1 TRBV12-3/TRBV12-4 NA CASSFGGYNEQFF TGTGCCAGCAGTTTTGGGGGTTACAATGAGCAGTTCTTC
14 few TRBJ2-5 TRBV20-1 NA CSARVRGVGETQYF TGCAGTGCTAGAGTACGCGGGGTAGGAGAGACCCAGTACTTC
17 medium-sized TRBJ1-3 TRBV6-5 NA CASSYRATLLSGNTIYF TGTGCCAGCAGTTACAGGGCAACCCTTCTCTCTGGAAACACCATATATTTT
16 once TRBJ2-1 TRBV4-3 NA CASSQGLAYDYNEHFF TGCGCCAGCAGCCAAGGTCTCGCGTACGACTACAATGAGCATTTCTTC
14 few TRBJ1-5 TRBV7-2 TRBD1 CASSSDRGLEPQHF TGTGCCAGCAGCTCGGACAGGGGCTTGGAGCCCCAGCATTTT
13 NA TRBJ2-2 TRBV6-5 NA CASSYVNTGELFF TGTGCCAGCAGTTACGTTAACACCGGGGAGCTGTTTTTT
12 medium-sized TRBJ2-6 TRBV20-1 NA CSADSGANVLTF TGCAGTGCCGACTCTGGGGCCAACGTCCTGACTTTC
15 many TRBJ2-7 TRBV6-2/TRBV6-3 TRBD1 CASRFRTGSSYEQYF TGTGCCAGCAGATTTCGGACAGGGAGCTCCTACGAGCAGTACTTC
12 few TRBJ2-5 TRBV7-2 NA CASSLEWETQYF TGTGCCAGCAGCTTAGAATGGGAGACCCAGTACTTC
15 many TRBJ1-1 TRBV18 TRBD1 CASSPLPDRGTEAFF TGTGCCAGCTCACCACTCCCTGACAGGGGGACTGAAGCTTTCTTT
14 NA TRBJ1-1 TRBV12-3/TRBV12-4 NA CATTGTLKNTEAFF TGTGCCACCACCGGGACACTAAAGAACACTGAAGCTTTCTTT
14 many TRBJ1-6 TRBV6-1 TRBD1 CASRGTGAGSPLHF TGTGCCAGCAGGGGGACAGGGGCCGGTTCACCCCTCCACTTT
14 few TRBJ2-1 TRBV7-3 NA CASSLLAGRNEQFF TGTGCCAGCAGCTTACTGGCAGGGCGGAATGAGCAGTTCTTC
14 many TRBJ2-7 TRBV4-1 NA CASSQAGNLGEQYF TGCGCCAGCAGCCAGGCGGGGAACCTGGGGGAGCAGTACTTC
16 large TRBJ2-1 TRBV6-2/TRBV6-3 TRBD2 CASRRTSGLSYNEQFF TGTGCCAGCAGACGGACTAGCGGTTTATCCTACAATGAGCAGTTCTTC
15 many TRBJ2-7 TRBV11-3 TRBD1 CASSSAGTATYEQYF TGTGCCAGCAGCTCCGCCGGGACAGCCACCTACGAGCAGTACTTC
14 many TRBJ2-7 TRBV12-3/TRBV12-4 NA CASSLQGKTYEQYF TGTGCCAGCAGTTTGCAGGGCAAGACCTACGAGCAGTACTTC
17 NA TRBJ2-3 TRBV20-1 TRBD2 CSARGLGLAGNTDTQYF TGCAGTGCTAGAGGCCTGGGACTAGCGGGAAACACAGATACGCAGTATTTT
17 once TRBJ2-2 TRBV4-3 TRBD2 CASSQVGLAGGTGELFF TGCGCCAGCAGCCAAGTCGGACTAGCGGGGGGCACCGGGGAGCTGTTTTTT
13 NA TRBJ1-1 TRBV20-1 TRBD1 CSARDSANTEAFF TGCAGTGCCCGGGACAGTGCGAACACTGAAGCTTTCTTT
15 NA TRBJ2-3 TRBV5-6 NA CVSSLLRINTDTQYF TGTGTCAGCAGCTTGTTGCGGATTAACACAGATACGCAGTATTTT
15 many TRBJ2-1 TRBV2 NA CASQDSLSSYNEQFF TGTGCCAGCCAGGACAGCCTGAGCTCCTACAATGAGCAGTTCTTC
16 NA TRBJ2-7 TRBV11-2 TRBD2 CASSLAGGGLLYEHYF TGTGCCAGCAGCTTAGCGGGGGGTGGGCTCCTTTACGAGCATTACTTC
17 medium-sized TRBJ1-5 TRBV12-3/TRBV12-4 NA CASSLSRGSYSNQPQHF TGTGCCAGCAGTTTAAGTCGGGGATCGTATAGCAATCAGCCCCAGCATTTT
11 few TRBJ2-1 TRBV20-1 TRBD1 CSGTGPSREFF TGCAGTGGGACAGGGCCTTCTAGGGAGTTCTTC
14 many TRBJ2-2 TRBV7-8 TRBD2 CASRPTGGAGELFF TGTGCCAGCAGACCTACCGGGGGGGCCGGGGAGCTGTTTTTT